Each of the 24 T cell receptor beta chains below was sequenced from the same sample in a study of metastatic and nonmetastatic thyroid tumors. TCRdb redid the clone calls on the PCR reads using MiXCR. The sample carries about 27,000 clones, roughly 15% recorded once. Thyroid surgery took place with no prior treatment in any patient. The sequenced material came from blood. These receptor sequences come from a male donor with papillary thyroid cancer or a benign thyroid nodule (not recorded which). Some clones in this sample may be carry-over from other donors' samples.

Ten or more counts support this clone. The chain links TRBV20-1 to TRBJ2-3, with D possibly TRBD1 on 6 matching bases. CDR1 is DFQATT and CDR2 is SNEGSKA in the germline V gene (reference sequence). The CDR3 totals 15 residues. V lost 3 bases and J 3 bases, leaving 16 bases between the germline ends. The CDR3 coding sequence is TGCAGTGCTAGCGAGGGTCTGACAGGAACAGATACGCAGTATTTT. Translation: CSASEGLTGTDTQYF.

This clone was counted at least ten times. V is TRBV4-1 and J is TRBJ2-7, with D perhaps TRBD1 (6 bases). V was pared by 3 bases and J by 6 bases, with 12 bases between. This CDR3 has 13 residues. CDR1 is MGHRA, CDR2 YSYEKL, per germline. The CDR3 DNA follows: TGCGCCAGCAGCCACCCCATCAGGGGCGAGCAGTACTTC. Translating it yields CASSHPIRGEQYF.

This clone occurred many times. A read error may explain this, as a much larger clone is one base away. The rearrangement links TRBV4-1 to TRBJ2-5, with 7 positions matching TRBD2. This CDR3 contains 16 residues. Per the germline V gene, CDR1 is MGHRA and CDR2 is YSYEKL. DNA for the CDR3: TGCGCCGGCAGCCAAGATGGGGCGGGAGACGGAGAGACCCAGTACTTC. The encoded protein is CAGSQDGAGDGETQYF.

This clone was recorded many times. The V call is TRBV9, the J call TRBJ1-2; maybe TRBD1 (5 bases). The CDR3 is 16 amino acids. The germline V gene encodes CDR1 SGDLS and CDR2 YYNGEE. V lost 4 bases to trimming and J lost 4 bases, with 20 bases between them. Here the CDR3 reads CASSPHRDGWTYGYTF. Here the CDR3 DNA reads TGTGCCAGCAGCCCCCACCGGGACGGATGGACCTATGGCTACACCTTC.

This clone was observed many times. The V gene is TRBV27, the J gene TRBJ1-1, with 7 bases identical to TRBD1. CDR1 and CDR2 (germline): MNHEY, SMNVEV (reference sequence). Trimming took 4 bases from V and 13 from J; bases not matched to a gene: 15. The CDR3 length is 14 residues. CDR3 DNA: TGTGCCAGCAGTTCTAACCGGGACAGACATGTAAATTTCTTT. Its protein is CASSSNRDRHVNFF.

This clone appeared many times. The chain joins TRBV29-1 to TRBJ2-1; 8 bases agree with TRBD2. Germline loops: CDR1 SQVTM, CDR2 ANQGSEA. Unmatched junction bases numbered 9, after V lost 0 bases and J lost 14 bases. CDR3 length equals 13 residues. CDR3 in amino acids: CSVEDGGRLAKFF. CDR3 bases: TGCAGCGTTGAAGACGGGGGCCGACTAGCGAAGTTCTTC.

This clone was found many times. The genes are TRBV11-2 and TRBJ2-2; 8 bases line up with TRBD2. The CDR3 loop spans 16 amino acids. V was pared by 5 bases and J by 6 bases, with 11 bases of the junction left unmatched. CDR1 and CDR2 (germline): SGHAT, FQNNGV. The CDR3 DNA reads TGTGCCAGCAGCCCATCGACTAGCGTTGTCTCCGGGGAGCTGTTTTTT. Its protein is CASSPSTSVVSGELFF.

This clone was found many times. The V call is TRBV11-2, the J call TRBJ1-2; D is possibly TRBD1 (5 bases). Germline V gene data show CDR1 as SGHAT and CDR2 as FQNNGV. The V and J ends lost 5 bases and 5 bases respectively, with 15 bases between them. The CDR3 has 14 residues. CDR3 DNA: TGTGCCAGCAGCCCTCGCGAGGGGACTTATGGCTACACCTTC. It translates to CASSPREGTYGYTF.

This clone was counted only a few times. The junction differs from germline at one of its ends, possibly a read error. The chain couples TRBV10-3 to TRBJ1-2, with unresolved D. Per germline, CDR1 ENHRY and CDR2 SYGVKD. This CDR3 has 14 residues. CDR3 nucleotide sequence: TGTGCCATCAGTGAGTCTGGGAGACTCTATCGCTACACCTTC. Translating gives CAISESGRLYRYTF.

Within the sample, this clone is medium-sized. The rearrangement uses TRBV6-1 and TRBJ2-2, with D perhaps assigned TRBD1 or TRBD2 (5 bases each). Germline V CDR1 and CDR2: MNHNS, SASEGT. This CDR3 has 14 residues. V lost 7 bases and J lost 3, with 12 bases in between. The CDR3 nucleotides read TGTGCCAGCAAATACGGGACGGACACCGGGGAGCTGTTTTTT. This sequence encodes CASKYGTDTGELFF.

This clone showed up many times. V is TRBV10-3 and J is TRBJ2-2, with 8 positions matching TRBD1. CDR1 ENHRY and CDR2 SYGVKD come from the germline V gene. The CDR3 totals 17 residues. The trim removed 3 bases at V and 1 base at J, leaving 7 bases unmatched. The CDR3 region is CAISDSGGGLNTGELFF. CDR3 sequence (DNA): TGTGCCATCAGTGACTCAGGGGGCGGACTGAACACCGGGGAGCTGTTTTTT.

This clone was recorded many times. V gene TRBV5-1 combines with J gene TRBJ2-7; a weak D match, TRBD2 (5 bases). The CDR3 runs 15 residues. From germline, CDR1 is SGHRS and CDR2 YFSETQ. Trimming pared 2 bases from V and 2 bases from J, leaving 14 bases between. The chain's CDR3 is CASSLSEGPAYEQYF. The CDR3 DNA sequence: TGCGCCAGCAGCTTAAGCGAGGGCCCCGCCTACGAGCAGTACTTC.

The gene calls are TRBV20-1 and TRBJ2-1; the match to TRBD2 covers 14 bases. Losses at the gene ends were 1 base for V and 8 bases for J; bases not matched to a gene: 1. This CDR3 is built from 14 residues. Germline-derived CDR1 and CDR2 are DFQATT and SNEGSKA (reference sequence). DNA of the CDR3: TGCAGTGCTAGAGGGACTAGCGGGAGGCATGAGCAGTTCTTC. Translating gives CSARGTSGRHEQFF.

This clone came up many times. The chain recombines TRBV18 with TRBJ1-4, with D possibly TRBD1 on 5 matching bases. This CDR3 comprises 13 residues. V lost 3 bases and J 6 bases, leaving 8 bases between the germline ends. CDR1 is KGHSH, CDR2 LQKENI, per germline. The CDR3 DNA sequence: TGTGCCAGCTCACCGGGGACGGATGAAAAACTGTTTTTT. Its protein is CASSPGTDEKLFF.

At least ten counts were recorded for this clone. The chain recombines TRBV6-1 with TRBJ2-3; D gene ambiguous. The CDR3 contains 15 residues. Trimming left V 8 bases short and J 0 bases short, with 15 bases between. From germline, CDR1 is MNHNS and CDR2 SASEGT. The CDR3 nucleotides are TGTGCCAGCGTCCCATTTGCGGAGAGCACAGATACGCAGTATTTT. This sequence encodes CASVPFAESTDTQYF.

Ten or more counts support this clone. The rearrangement links TRBV9 to TRBJ2-3; D may correspond to TRBD1 or TRBD2 (7 bases each). The CDR3 loop spans 15 amino acids. V gave up 5 bases and J gave up 3 bases, with 16 bases separating them. CDR1 and CDR2 (germline): SGDLS, YYNGEE. The CDR3 DNA is TGTGCCAGCAGTTTGGGGGGGACAGCAACAGATACGCAGTATTTT. Translating gives CASSLGGTATDTQYF.

This clone was counted many times. The chain joins TRBV5-1 to TRBJ1-1; D is uncertain. The CDR3 extends over 14 amino acids. In germline, CDR1 is SGHRS, CDR2 YFSETQ. Trimming removed 1 base from V and 0 bases from J, with 7 bases in between. CDR3 residues: CASSLYGMNTEAFF. In DNA, the CDR3 is TGCGCCAGCAGCTTGTACGGAATGAACACTGAAGCTTTCTTT.

This clone came up many times. This chain joins TRBV9 and TRBJ2-3; D is perhaps TRBD1 (5 bases). Germline V gene data show CDR1 as SGDLS and CDR2 as YYNGEE. The CDR3 sequence is 15 residues long. V was shortened by 4 bases and J by 3 bases, with 15 bases between the two germline ends. This CDR3 reads CASSTMGLTTDTQYF. CDR3 sequence (DNA): TGTGCCAGCAGCACCATGGGGCTCACAACAGATACGCAGTATTTT.

This clone ranks as medium-sized. The rearrangement uses TRBV28 and TRBJ2-1; possibly TRBD1 for D (7 bases). V lost 10 bases to trimming and J lost 8 bases, with 18 bases between them. CDR3 size: 13 residues. Germline V gives CDR1 MDHEN, CDR2 SYDVKM. CDR3 sequence reads: CATYPGGGDEQFF. Written as DNA, the CDR3 is TGTGCCACCTACCCAGGGGGAGGAGATGAGCAGTTCTTC.

This chain's CDR3 is CASIPPGQVAKQYF. CDR3 sequence (DNA): TGTGCCAGCATCCCACCGGGACAGGTGGCTAAGCAGTACTTC. The chain couples TRBV28 to TRBJ2-7; 8 nucleotides match TRBD1. This CDR3 spans 14 amino acids. The germline CDR1 and CDR2 sequences are MDHEN and SYDVKM. The ends lost 7 bases at V and 8 bases at J; junction bases unmatched: 13.

This clone was counted many times. The chain uses TRBV29-1 and TRBJ2-1; the D gene could be TRBD1 or TRBD2 (5 bases each). The ends were cut back, 6 bases at V and 12 bases at J, with 21 bases in the middle. Germline V gives CDR1 SQVTM, CDR2 ANQGSEA. CDR3 length equals 13 residues. This chain's CDR3 is CSVTNRDHEWQFF. Here the CDR3 DNA reads TGCAGCGTAACAAACCGGGACCACGAATGGCAGTTCTTC.

V gene TRBV20-1 combines with J gene TRBJ2-5, with D hard to call. Trimming shortened V by 8 bases and J by 5 bases, and 15 bases separated the two germline ends. This CDR3 region has 12 residues. From germline, CDR1 is DFQATT and CDR2 SNEGSKA (reference sequence). DNA of the CDR3: TGCAGTCGGAGCGCCGGCTGGGAGACCCAGTACTTC. Its protein product is CSRSAGWETQYF.

The table lists this clone with many counts. The chain couples TRBV7-2 to TRBJ2-3; maybe TRBD2 (6 bases). With 8 bases removed from V and 2 bases from J, the gap between germline ends came to 14 bases. Germline CDR1 reads SGHTA; CDR2 reads FQGNSA. The CDR3 runs to 14 residues. For the CDR3, the DNA is TGTGCCAGCGGGTTGCGGGGACCCACAGATACGCAGTATTTT. Amino acid sequence: CASGLRGPTDTQYF.

The chain links TRBV28 to TRBJ2-7; 7 positions match TRBD1. The CDR3 runs 14 residues. Germline-derived CDR1 and CDR2 are MDHEN and SYDVKM. J was trimmed by 6 bases and V by 8 bases; bases with no gene match: 13. CDR3 sequence: CASVVGGATSEQYF. The CDR3 DNA reads as TGTGCCAGCGTCGTAGGGGGCGCTACCTCCGAGCAGTACTTC.